The 5 T cell receptor beta chains given below trace back to one sample, sequenced in a study of T-cell memory formation after mild COVID-19. MiXCR, run by TCRdb on the 5' RACE reads, gives a single entry per CDR3 protein. The data contain tens of thousands of distinct CDR3 sequences, roughly 25% of them seen just once; the ten biggest clones take up roughly 40%. The sample comprised PBMCs or a T cell subset sorted from them (not recorded which). The receptor source for this set is a man aged 18 to 29 who had mild COVID-19 (a few samples of this study predate the infection). Cell type and time point are not known.

This clonotype came up many times. V is TRBV12-3 or TRBV12-4 and J is TRBJ1-2; 7 bases agree with TRBD1. V lost 6 bases, J lost 9 bases, and 10 bases stayed unmatched. CDR3 length: 13 amino acids. For the CDR3, the DNA is TGTGCCAGCAGCCAGGACAGGTTTTTCCGCTACACCTTC. It codes for CASSQDRFFRYTF.

The chain links TRBV5-4 to TRBJ1-2, with 7 bases lining up with TRBD1. After removal of 4 bases from V and 3 bases from J, the junction contained 6 bases not matched to a gene. The germline V gene has CDR1 SGHNT and CDR2 YYREEE (reference sequence). This CDR3 has 14 amino acids. CDR3 in amino acids: CASSRGQSDYGYTF. CDR3 sequence (DNA): TGTGCCAGCAGCCGGGGACAGAGCGACTATGGCTACACCTTC. Filled out from reference TRBV5-4 and TRBJ1-2, the complete variable domain reads ETGVTQSPTHLIKTRGQQVTLRCSSQSGHNTVSWYQQALGQGPQFIFQYYREEENGRGNFPPRFSGLQFPNYSSELNVNALELDDSALYLCASSRGQSDYGYTFGSGTRLTVV.

The CDR3 region is CASSRAYQETQYF. The CDR3 region has the DNA TGTGCCAGCAGCCGGGCCTATCAAGAGACCCAGTACTTC. The chain couples TRBV6-6 to TRBJ2-5; D is ambiguous. Germline lookup yields CDR1 MNHNY and CDR2 SVGAGI (reference sequence). The CDR3 runs to 13 residues. The V end was cut by 6 bases, the J end by 2 bases, with 10 bases between.

The chain combines TRBV4-1 with TRBJ1-2; D call uncertain. Trimming removed 1 base at V and 5 bases at J, with 8 bases between. There are 13 residues in the CDR3. Germline-derived CDR1 and CDR2 are MGHRA and YSYEKL. In DNA, the CDR3 is TGCGCCAGCAGCCAAGGGAAATATTATGGCTACACCTTC. It encodes CASSQGKYYGYTF.

The chain carries TRBV27 and TRBJ2-7; 9 nucleotides agree with TRBD2. Germline values: CDR1 MNHEY, CDR2 SMNVEV (reference sequence). The CDR3 extends over 14 amino acids. With 2 bases clipped from V and 2 bases from J, the junction kept 1 base outside the gene matches. This CDR3 is CASSLAGGPYEQYF. CDR3 nucleotide sequence: TGTGCCAGCAGTTTAGCGGGGGGGCCCTACGAGCAGTACTTC.